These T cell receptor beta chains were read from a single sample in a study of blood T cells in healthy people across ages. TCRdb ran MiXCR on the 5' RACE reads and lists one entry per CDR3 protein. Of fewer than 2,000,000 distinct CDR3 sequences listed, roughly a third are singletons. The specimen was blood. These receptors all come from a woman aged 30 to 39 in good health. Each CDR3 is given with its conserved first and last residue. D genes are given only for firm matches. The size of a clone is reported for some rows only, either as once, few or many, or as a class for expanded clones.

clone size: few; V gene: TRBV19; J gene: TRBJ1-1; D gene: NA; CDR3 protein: CASSIRNTEAFF; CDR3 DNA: TGTGCCAGTAGTATAAGAAACACTGAAGCTTTCTTT
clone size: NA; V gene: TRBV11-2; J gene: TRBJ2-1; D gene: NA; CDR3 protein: CASSGYKVVGRIEQFF; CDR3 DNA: TGTGCCAGCAGCGGGTACAAGGTCGTGGGTCGAATTGAGCAGTTCTTC
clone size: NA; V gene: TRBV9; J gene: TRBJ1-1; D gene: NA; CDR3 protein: CASNAQGSIMNTEAFF; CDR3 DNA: TGTGCCAGCAACGCACAGGGCAGTATCATGAACACTGAAGCTTTCTTT
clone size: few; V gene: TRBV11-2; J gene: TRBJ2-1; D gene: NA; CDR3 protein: CASSTIREVRPREQFF; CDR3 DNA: TGTGCCAGCAGCACAATCCGGGAAGTCCGCCCACGGGAGCAGTTCTTC
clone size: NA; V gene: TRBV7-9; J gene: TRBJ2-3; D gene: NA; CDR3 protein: CASSGMGTGDTQYF; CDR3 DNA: TGTGCCAGCAGCGGGATGGGGACGGGGGATACGCAGTATTTT
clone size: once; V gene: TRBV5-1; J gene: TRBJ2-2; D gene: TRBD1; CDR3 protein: CAGKTGGASGELFF; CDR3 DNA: TGCGCCGGAAAGACAGGGGGCGCATCCGGGGAGCTGTTTTTT
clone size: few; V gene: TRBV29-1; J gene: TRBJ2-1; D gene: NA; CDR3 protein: CSVEAQVGSYNEQFF; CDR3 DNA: TGCAGCGTTGAAGCCCAGGTTGGCTCCTACAATGAGCAGTTCTTC
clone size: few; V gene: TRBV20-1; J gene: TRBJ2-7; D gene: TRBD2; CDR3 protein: CSASRLAGSNEQYF; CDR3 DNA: TGCAGTGCTAGTCGACTAGCGGGAAGTAACGAGCAGTACTTC
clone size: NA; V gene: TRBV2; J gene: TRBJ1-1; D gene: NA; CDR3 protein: CASSERQARQFGTEAFF; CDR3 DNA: TGTGCCAGCAGTGAAAGGCAGGCCAGGCAGTTTGGTACTGAAGCTTTCTTT
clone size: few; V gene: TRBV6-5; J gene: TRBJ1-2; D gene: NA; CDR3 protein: CASSSRVGYGYTF; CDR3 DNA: TGTGCCAGCAGTTCGCGAGTGGGCTATGGCTACACCTTC
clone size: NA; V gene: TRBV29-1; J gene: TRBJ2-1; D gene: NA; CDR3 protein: CSVHAEGQSLSYNEQFF; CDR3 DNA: TGCAGCGTTCATGCGGAGGGACAGTCCCTCTCCTACAATGAGCAGTTCTTC
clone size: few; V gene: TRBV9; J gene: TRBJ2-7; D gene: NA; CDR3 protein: CTSSTRQVPYEQYF; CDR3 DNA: TGTACCAGCAGCACGCGACAGGTACCCTACGAGCAGTACTTC
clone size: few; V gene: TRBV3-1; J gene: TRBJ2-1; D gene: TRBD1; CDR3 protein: CASSQDGVTGLEQFF; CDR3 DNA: TGTGCCAGCAGCCAAGATGGGGTGACAGGGCTTGAGCAGTTCTTC
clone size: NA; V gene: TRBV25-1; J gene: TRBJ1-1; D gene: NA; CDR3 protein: CASSEDALRSTEAFF; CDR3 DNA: TGTGCCAGCAGTGAAGACGCCCTTCGATCGACTGAAGCTTTCTTT
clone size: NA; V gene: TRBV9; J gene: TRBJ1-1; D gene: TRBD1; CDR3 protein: CASSVAGTGFTEAFF; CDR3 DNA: TGTGCCAGCAGCGTAGCTGGGACAGGGTTTACTGAAGCTTTCTTT
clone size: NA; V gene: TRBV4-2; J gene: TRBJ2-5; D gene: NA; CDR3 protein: CASSPSSETQYF; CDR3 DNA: TGTGCCAGCAGCCCCTCCTCAGAGACCCAGTACTTC
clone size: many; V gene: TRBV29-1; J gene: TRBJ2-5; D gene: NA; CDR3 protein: CSVALVLGRETQYF; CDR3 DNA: TGCAGCGTTGCCCTGGTCCTAGGGCGAGAGACCCAGTACTTC
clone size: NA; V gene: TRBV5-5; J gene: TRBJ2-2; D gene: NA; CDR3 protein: CASIGRTGELFF; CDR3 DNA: TGTGCCAGCATTGGAAGAACCGGGGAGCTGTTTTTT
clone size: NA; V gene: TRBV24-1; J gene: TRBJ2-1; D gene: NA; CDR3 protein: CATSDGDPQAYNEQFF; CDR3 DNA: TGTGCCACCAGTGATGGGGACCCCCAGGCCTACAATGAGCAGTTCTTC
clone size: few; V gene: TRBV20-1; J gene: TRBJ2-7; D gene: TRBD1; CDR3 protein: CSATSTGGISYEQYF; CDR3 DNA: TGCAGTGCTACCTCGACAGGGGGTATCTCCTACGAGCAGTACTTC
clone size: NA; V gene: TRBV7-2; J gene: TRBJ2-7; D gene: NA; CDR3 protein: CASSPPDTGITYEQYF; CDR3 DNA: TGTGCCAGCTCACCACCGGACACAGGGATAACCTACGAGCAGTACTTC
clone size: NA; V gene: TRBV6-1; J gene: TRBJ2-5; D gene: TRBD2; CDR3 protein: CAISPGLAGGRETQYF; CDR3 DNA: TGTGCCATCTCACCGGGACTAGCGGGAGGTCGTGAGACCCAGTACTTC
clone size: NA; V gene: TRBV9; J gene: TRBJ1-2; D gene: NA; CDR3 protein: CASSANRANYGYTF; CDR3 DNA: TGTGCCAGCAGCGCCAACAGAGCTAACTATGGCTACACCTTC
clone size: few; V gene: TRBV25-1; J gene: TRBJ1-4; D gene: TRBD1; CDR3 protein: CASRDRVDEKLFF; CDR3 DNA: TGTGCCAGCCGGGACAGAGTAGACGAAAAACTGTTTTTT
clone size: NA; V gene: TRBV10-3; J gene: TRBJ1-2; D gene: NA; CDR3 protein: CAISEMLSGHGYTF; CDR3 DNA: TGTGCCATCAGTGAAATGTTGTCAGGCCATGGCTACACCTTC
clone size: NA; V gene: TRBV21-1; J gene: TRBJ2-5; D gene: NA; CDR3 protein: CASSKVAHRVRESQYF; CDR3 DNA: TGTGCCAGCAGCAAAGTCGCGCACAGGGTGAGGGAGTCCCAGTACTTC
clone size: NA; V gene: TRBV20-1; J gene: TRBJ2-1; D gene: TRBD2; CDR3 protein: CSARGGRGQFF; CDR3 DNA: TGCAGTGCTAGGGGCGGGAGAGGGCAGTTCTTC
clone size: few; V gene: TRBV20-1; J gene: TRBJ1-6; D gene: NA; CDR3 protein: CSANGNERSPLHF; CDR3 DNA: TGCAGTGCTAACGGGAATGAGAGATCACCCCTCCACTTT
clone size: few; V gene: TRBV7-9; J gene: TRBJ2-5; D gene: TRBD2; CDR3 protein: CASMQMGGETQYF; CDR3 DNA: TGTGCCAGCATGCAAATGGGGGGGGAGACCCAGTACTTC
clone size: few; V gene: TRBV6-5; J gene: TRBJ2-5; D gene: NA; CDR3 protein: CATASYRAVETQYF; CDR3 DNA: TGTGCCACTGCTTCCTACAGGGCGGTAGAGACCCAGTACTTC
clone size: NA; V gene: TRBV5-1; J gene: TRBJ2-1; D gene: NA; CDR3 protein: CAGSLVSRRATEEQFF; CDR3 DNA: TGCGCCGGCAGCTTGGTTTCCCGCCGGGCAACCGAAGAGCAGTTCTTC
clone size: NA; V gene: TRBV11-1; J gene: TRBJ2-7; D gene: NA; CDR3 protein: CASSLDSDEQYF; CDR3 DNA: TGTGCCAGCAGCTTAGACTCTGACGAGCAGTACTTC
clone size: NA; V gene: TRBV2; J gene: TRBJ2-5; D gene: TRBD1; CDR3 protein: CASTDRLQETQYF; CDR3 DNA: TGTGCCAGCACGGACAGGCTCCAAGAGACCCAGTACTTC
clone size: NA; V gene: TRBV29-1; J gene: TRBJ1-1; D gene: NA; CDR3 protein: CSVVEVMNTEAFF; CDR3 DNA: TGCAGCGTTGTTGAGGTTATGAACACTGAAGCTTTCTTT
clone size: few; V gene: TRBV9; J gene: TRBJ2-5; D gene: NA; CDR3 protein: CASSVNTVTETQYF; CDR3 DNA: TGTGCCAGCAGCGTAAATACCGTGACGGAGACCCAGTACTTC
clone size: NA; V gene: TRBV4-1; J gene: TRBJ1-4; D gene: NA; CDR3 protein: CASTRTETNEKLFF; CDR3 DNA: TGCGCCAGCACCCGCACAGAGACTAATGAAAAACTGTTTTTT
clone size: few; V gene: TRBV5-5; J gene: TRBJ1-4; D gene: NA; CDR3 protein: CASGPFATNEKLFF; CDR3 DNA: TGTGCCAGCGGACCTTTTGCAACTAATGAAAAACTGTTTTTT
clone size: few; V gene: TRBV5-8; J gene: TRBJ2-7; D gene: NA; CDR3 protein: CASSSILEEWAYEQYF; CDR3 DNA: TGTGCCAGCAGCTCTATCCTTGAGGAATGGGCCTACGAGCAGTACTTC
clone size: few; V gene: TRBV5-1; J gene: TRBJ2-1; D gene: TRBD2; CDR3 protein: CASSLGSEINMLAGYNEQFF; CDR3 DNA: TGCGCCAGCAGCTTGGGTTCGGAAATTAATATGCTAGCGGGGTACAATGAGCAGTTCTTC
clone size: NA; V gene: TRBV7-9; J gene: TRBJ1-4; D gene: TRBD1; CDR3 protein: CASSLLTGRDNEKLFF; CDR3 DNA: TGTGCCAGCAGCCTCCTGACAGGGCGGGATAATGAAAAACTGTTTTTT
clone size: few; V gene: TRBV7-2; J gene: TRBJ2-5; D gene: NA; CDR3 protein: CASSFGVLETQYF; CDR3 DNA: TGTGCCAGCAGCTTCGGGGTTTTGGAGACCCAGTACTTC
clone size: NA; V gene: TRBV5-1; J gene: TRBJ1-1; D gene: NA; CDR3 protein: CASSRPEVHSNAEAFF; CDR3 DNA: TGCGCCAGCAGCCGCCCAGAGGTACACTCGAACGCTGAAGCTTTCTTT
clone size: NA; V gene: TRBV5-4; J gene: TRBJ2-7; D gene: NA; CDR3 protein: CASSPLNRVKQYF; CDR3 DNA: TGTGCCAGCAGCCCTTTAAACAGGGTTAAGCAGTACTTC
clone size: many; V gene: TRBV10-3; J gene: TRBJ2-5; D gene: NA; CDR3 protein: CAISGMGVVETQYF; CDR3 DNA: TGTGCCATCAGTGGCATGGGGGTCGTGGAGACCCAGTACTTC
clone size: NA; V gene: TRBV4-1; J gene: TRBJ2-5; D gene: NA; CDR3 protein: CASSQADRQETQYF; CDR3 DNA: TGCGCCAGCAGCCAAGCGGACAGACAAGAGACCCAGTACTTC
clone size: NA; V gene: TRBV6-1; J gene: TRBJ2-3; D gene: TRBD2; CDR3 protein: CVGSGTSGSVDTQYF; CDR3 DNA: TGTGTCGGCAGCGGGACTAGCGGGAGCGTAGATACGCAGTATTTT
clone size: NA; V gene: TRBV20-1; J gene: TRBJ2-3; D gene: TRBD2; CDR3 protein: CSATYRGGGARNTQYF; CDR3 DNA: TGCAGTGCAACCTACCGGGGCGGGGGGGCTAGGAATACGCAGTATTTT
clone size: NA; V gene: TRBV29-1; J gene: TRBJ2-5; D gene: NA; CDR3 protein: CSKPAWRQETQYF; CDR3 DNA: TGCAGCAAACCGGCGTGGCGGCAAGAGACCCAGTACTTC
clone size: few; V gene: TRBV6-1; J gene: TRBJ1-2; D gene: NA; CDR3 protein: CASSEWQGGPYYTF; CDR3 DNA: TGTGCCAGCAGTGAATGGCAGGGAGGCCCATACTACACCTTC
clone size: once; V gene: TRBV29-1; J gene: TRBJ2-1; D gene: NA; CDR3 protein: CSAIRQSSYNEQFF; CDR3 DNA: TGCAGCGCTATTCGTCAGAGCTCCTACAATGAGCAGTTCTTC
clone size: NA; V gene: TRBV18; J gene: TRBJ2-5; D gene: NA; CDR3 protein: CASSSTQGNQETQYF; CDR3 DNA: TGTGCCAGCTCGTCCACTCAGGGGAACCAAGAGACCCAGTACTTC
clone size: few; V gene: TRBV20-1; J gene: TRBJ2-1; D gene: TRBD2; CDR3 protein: CSASLGLVDEQFF; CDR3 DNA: TGCAGTGCTAGTCTCGGACTAGTGGATGAGCAGTTCTTC